Here is one T cell receptor beta chain with its context. Unique molecular identifiers were built into the TCRbeta library. Each CDR3 protein is one row after TCRdb ran MiXCR on the PCR reads. The sample carries 380,000 or so distinct CDR3 sequences, 13% recorded once. V dropped 0 bases and J dropped 0; count of bases not matched to a gene: 5. The germline CDR1 and CDR2 sequences are LGHNA and YSLEER. The CDR3 is 19 amino acids. The data are from a study of T-cell reconstitution after alpha-beta-depleted transplantation in children. Here the sequenced sample was PBMCs, taken from the stem cell graft. The rearrangement joins TRBV4-3 to TRBJ2-6; 10 bases align to TRBD2. The receptor was derived from a human donor who donated a stem cell graft to a child with Fanconi anemia. The CDR3 coding sequence is TGCGCCAGCAGCCAAGATCTAGCGGGGGCAATCTCTGGGGCCAACGTCCTGACTTTC. As protein: CASSQDLAGAISGANVLTF.